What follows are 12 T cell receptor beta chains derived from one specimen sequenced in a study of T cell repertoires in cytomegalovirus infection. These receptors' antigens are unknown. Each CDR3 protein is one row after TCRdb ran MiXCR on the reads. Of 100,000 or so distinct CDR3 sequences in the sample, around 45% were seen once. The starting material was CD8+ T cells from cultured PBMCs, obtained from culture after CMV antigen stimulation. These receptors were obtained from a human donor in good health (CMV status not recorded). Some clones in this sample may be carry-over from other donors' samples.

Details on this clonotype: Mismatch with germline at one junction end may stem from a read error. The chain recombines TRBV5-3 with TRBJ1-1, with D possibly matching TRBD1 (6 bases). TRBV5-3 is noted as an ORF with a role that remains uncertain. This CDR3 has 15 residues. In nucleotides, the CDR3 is TGTGCCAGCAGCTTGGTGGGACACTCGAGCGCTGAAGCTTTCTTT. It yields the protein CASSLVGHSSAEAFF.

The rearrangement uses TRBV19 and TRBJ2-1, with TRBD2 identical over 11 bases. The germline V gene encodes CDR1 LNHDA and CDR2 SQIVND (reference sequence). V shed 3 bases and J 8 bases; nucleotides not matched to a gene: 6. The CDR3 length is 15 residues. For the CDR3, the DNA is TGTGCCAGTAGTATTACCACTAGCGGGGGATATGAGCAGTTCTTC. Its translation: CASSITTSGGYEQFF.

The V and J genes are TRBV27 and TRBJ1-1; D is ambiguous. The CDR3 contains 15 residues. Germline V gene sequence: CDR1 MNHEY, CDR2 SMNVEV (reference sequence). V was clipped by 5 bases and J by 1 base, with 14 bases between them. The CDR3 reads CASSPRSFGNTEAFF. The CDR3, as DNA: TGTGCCAGCAGTCCTCGGTCCTTCGGGAACACTGAAGCTTTCTTT.

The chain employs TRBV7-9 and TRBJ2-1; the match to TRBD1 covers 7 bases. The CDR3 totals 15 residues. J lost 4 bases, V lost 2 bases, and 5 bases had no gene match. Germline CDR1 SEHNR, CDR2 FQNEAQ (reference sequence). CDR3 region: CASSLRGPEYNEQFF. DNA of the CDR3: TGTGCCAGCAGCTTAAGGGGGCCAGAATACAATGAGCAGTTCTTC.

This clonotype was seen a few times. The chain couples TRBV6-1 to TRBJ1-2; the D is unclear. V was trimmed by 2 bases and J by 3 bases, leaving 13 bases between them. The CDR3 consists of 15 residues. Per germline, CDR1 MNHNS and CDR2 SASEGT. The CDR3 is CASSEYKEYDYGYTF. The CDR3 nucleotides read TGTGCCAGCAGTGAATATAAGGAGTACGACTATGGCTACACCTTC.

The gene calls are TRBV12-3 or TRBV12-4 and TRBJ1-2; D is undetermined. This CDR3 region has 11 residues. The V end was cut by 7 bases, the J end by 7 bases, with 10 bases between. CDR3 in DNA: TGTGCCAGCACCCGAGGGTTTGGCTACACCTTC. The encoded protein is CASTRGFGYTF.

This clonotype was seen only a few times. CDR3 loop: CASSPGGLNTEAFF. The CDR3 region has the DNA TGTGCCAGCAGCCCTGGAGGGCTGAACACTGAAGCTTTCTTT. The chain employs TRBV7-6 and TRBJ1-1; D is uncertain. The CDR3 contains 14 residues. The V gene lost 5 bases and the J gene lost 0 bases, with 10 bases spanning the gap. Germline CDR1 is SGHVS and CDR2 is FNYEAQ.

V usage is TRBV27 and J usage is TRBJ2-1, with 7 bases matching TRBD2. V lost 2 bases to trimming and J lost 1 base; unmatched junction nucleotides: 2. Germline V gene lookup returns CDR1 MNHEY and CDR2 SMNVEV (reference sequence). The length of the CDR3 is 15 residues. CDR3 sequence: CASSLLGGSYNEQFF. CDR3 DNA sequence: TGTGCCAGCAGTTTACTCGGGGGGTCCTACAATGAGCAGTTCTTC.

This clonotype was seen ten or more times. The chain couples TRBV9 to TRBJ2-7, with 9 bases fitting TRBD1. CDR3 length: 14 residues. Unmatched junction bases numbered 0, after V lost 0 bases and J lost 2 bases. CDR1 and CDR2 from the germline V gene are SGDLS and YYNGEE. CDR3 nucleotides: TGTGCCAGCAGCGTAGGGACAGGGGCCTACGAGCAGTACTTC. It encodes CASSVGTGAYEQYF.

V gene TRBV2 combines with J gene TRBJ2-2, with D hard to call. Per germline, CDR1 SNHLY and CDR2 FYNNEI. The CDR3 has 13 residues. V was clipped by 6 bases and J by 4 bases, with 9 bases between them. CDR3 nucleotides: TGTGCCAGCAGACAGCTTGCCACCGGGGAGCTGTTTTTT. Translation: CASRQLATGELFF.

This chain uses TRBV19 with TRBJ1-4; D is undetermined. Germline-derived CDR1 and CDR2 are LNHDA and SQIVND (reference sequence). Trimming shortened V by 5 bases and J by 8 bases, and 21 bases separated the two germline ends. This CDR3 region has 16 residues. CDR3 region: CASSWGALQRREKLFF. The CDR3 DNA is TGTGCCAGTAGTTGGGGTGCACTCCAGCGGCGAGAAAAACTGTTTTTT.

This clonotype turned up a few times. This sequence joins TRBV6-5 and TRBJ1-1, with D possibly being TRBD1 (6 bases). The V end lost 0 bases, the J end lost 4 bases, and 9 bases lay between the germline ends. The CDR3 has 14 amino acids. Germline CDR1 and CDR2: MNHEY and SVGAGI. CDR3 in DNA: TGTGCCAGCAGTTACTCTACAGGGTTCACTGAAGCTTTCTTT. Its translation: CASSYSTGFTEAFF.